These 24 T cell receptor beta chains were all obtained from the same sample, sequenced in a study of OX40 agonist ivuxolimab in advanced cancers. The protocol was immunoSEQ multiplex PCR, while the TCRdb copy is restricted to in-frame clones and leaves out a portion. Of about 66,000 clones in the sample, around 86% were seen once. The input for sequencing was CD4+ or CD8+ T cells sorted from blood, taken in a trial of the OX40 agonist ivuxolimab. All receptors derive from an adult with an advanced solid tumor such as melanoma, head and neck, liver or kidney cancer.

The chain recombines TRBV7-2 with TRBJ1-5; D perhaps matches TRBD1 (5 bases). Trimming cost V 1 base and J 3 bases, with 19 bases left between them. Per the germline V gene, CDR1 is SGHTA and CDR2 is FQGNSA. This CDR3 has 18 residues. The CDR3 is CASSLVLRRGTDNQPQHF. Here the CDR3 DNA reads TGTGCCAGCAGCTTAGTCCTAAGGCGCGGGACGGACAATCAGCCCCAGCATTTT.

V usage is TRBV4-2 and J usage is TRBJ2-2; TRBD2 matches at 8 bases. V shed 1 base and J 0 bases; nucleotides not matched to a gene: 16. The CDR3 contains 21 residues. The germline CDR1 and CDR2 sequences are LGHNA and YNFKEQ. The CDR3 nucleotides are TGTGCCAGCAGCCAAGCAACACTCGGAGCGGGGGTCCTCGCGAACACCGGGGAGCTGTTTTTT. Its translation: CASSQATLGAGVLANTGELFF.

CDR3 bases: TGCGCCAGCAAAAAACGCGAGGGGGAGACCCAGTACTTC. Its translation: CASKKREGETQYF. The chain has TRBV4-1 and TRBJ2-5, with D tentatively TRBD1 or TRBD2 (5 bases each). The germline CDR1 and CDR2 sequences are MGHRA and YSYEKL. V shed 7 bases and J shed 5 bases, with 14 bases lying between them. CDR3 length equals 13 residues.

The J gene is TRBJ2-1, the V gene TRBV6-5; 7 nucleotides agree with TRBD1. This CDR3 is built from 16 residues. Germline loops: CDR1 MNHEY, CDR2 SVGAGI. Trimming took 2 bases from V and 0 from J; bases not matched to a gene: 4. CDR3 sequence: CASSYVTGRSYNEQFF. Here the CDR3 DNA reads TGTGCCAGCAGTTACGTGACAGGGCGCTCCTACAATGAGCAGTTCTTC.

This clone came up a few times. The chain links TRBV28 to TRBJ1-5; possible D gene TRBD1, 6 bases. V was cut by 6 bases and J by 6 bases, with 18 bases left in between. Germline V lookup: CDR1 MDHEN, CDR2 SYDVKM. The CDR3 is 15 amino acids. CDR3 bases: TGTGCCAGCAGGGCGGGGGCTTGGTTCCCTCAGCCCCAGCATTTT. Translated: CASRAGAWFPQPQHF.

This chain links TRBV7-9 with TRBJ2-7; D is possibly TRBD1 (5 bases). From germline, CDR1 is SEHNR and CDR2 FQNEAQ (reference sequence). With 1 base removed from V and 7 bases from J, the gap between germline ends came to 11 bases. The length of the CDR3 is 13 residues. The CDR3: CASSLEWTLEQYF. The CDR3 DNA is TGTGCCAGCAGCTTAGAGTGGACACTAGAGCAGTACTTC.

DNA for the CDR3: TGTGCCAGCAGCTTTAAGGTATCGGGACAGGTGGATTGGAATGAGCAGTTCTTC. Its translation is CASSFKVSGQVDWNEQFF. The chain uses TRBV7-2 and TRBJ2-1; 8 bases agree with TRBD1. This CDR3 is built from 18 residues. V lost 3 bases, J lost 7 bases, and 17 bases stayed unmatched. Germline values: CDR1 SGHTA, CDR2 FQGNSA.

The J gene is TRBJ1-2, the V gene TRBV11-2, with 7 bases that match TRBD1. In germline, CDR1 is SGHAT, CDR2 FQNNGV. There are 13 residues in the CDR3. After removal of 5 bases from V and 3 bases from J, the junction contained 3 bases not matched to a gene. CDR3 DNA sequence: TGTGCCAGCAGCCCCGACAGGGACTATGGCTACACCTTC. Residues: CASSPDRDYGYTF.

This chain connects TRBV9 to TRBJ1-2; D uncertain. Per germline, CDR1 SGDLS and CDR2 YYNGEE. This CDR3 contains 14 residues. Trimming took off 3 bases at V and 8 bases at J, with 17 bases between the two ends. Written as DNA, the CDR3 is TGTGCCAGCAGCGCTTTCGGTTCAAGCGGGGGCTACACCTTC. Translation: CASSAFGSSGGYTF.

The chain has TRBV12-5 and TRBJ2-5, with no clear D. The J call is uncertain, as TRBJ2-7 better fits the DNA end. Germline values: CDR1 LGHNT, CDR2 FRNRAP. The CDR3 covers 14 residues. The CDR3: CASGRTDSSYEQYF. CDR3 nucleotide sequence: TGTGCTAGTGGACGAACAGATTCCTCCTACGAGCAGTACTTC.

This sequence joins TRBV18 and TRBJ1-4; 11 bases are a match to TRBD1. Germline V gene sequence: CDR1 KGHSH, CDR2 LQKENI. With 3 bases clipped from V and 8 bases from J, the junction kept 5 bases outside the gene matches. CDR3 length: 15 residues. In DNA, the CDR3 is TGTGCCAGCTCACCGCGGACAGGGGGCCAGGAAAAACTGTTTTTT. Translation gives CASSPRTGGQEKLFF.

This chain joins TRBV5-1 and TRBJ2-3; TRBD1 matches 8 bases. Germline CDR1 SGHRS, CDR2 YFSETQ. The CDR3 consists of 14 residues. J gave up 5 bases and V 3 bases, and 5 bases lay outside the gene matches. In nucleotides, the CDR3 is TGCGCCAGCAGCTGGACCGGGACAGGAGATACGCAGTATTTT. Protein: CASSWTGTGDTQYF.

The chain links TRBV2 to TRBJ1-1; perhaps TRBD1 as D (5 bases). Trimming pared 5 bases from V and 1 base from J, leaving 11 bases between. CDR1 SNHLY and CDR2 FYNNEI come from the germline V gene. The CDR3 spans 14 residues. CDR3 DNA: TGTGCCAGCAGTCATTATGGACAGAACACTGAAGCTTTCTTT. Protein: CASSHYGQNTEAFF.

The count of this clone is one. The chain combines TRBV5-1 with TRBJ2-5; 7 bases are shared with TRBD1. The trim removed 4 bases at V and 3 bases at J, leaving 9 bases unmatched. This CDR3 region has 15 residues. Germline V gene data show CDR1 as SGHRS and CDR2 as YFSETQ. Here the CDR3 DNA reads TGCGCCAGCAGCCTACAGACAGGGATGGAAGAGACCCAGTACTTC. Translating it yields CASSLQTGMEETQYF.

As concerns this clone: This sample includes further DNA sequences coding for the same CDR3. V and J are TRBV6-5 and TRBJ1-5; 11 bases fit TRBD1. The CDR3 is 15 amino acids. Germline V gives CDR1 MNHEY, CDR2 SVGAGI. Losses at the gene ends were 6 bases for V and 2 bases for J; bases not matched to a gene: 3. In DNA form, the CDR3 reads TGTGCCAGCAGCAGGACAGGGGGCGGCAATCAGCCCCAGCATTTT. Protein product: CASSRTGGGNQPQHF.

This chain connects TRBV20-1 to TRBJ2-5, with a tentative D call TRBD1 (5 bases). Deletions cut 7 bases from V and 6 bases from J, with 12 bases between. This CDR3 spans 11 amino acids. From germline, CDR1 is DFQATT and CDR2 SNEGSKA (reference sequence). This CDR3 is CSGGRRKTQYF. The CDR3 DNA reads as TGCAGTGGGGGCAGACGGAAGACCCAGTACTTC.

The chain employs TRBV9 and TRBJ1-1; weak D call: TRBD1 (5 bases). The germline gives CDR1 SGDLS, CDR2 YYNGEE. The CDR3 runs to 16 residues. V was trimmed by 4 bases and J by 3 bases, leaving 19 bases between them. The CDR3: CASSFGGVSPDTEAFF. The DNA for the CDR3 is TGTGCCAGCAGCTTCGGGGGGGTTTCCCCCGACACTGAAGCTTTCTTT. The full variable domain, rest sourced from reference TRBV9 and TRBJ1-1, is DSGVTQTPKHLITATGQRVTLRCSPRSGDLSVYWYQQSLDQGLQFLIQYYNGEERAKGNILERFSAQQFPDLHSELNLSSLELGDSALYFCASSFGGVSPDTEAFFGQGTRLTVV.

The DNA for the CDR3 is TGTGCCAGCAGCTTAAAACAGGATCAGCCCCAGCATTTT. Translation: CASSLKQDQPQHF. V and J are TRBV7-3 and TRBJ1-5; tentatively, D is TRBD1 (5 bases). Trimming removed 1 base at V and 5 bases at J, with 6 bases between. Per the germline V gene, CDR1 is SGHTA and CDR2 is FQGTGA. CDR3 length: 13 amino acids.

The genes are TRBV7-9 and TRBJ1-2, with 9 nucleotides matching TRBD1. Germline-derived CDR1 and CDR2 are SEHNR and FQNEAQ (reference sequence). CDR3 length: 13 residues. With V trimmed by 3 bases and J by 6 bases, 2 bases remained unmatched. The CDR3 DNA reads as TGTGCCAGCAGCTTCGGGACAGGGAATGGCTACACCTTC. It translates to CASSFGTGNGYTF.

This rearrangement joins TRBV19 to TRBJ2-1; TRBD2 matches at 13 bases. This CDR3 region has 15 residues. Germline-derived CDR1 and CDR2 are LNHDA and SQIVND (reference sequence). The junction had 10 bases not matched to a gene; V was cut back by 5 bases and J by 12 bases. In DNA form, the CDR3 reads TGTGCCAGTAGTTTCGGACTAGCGGGGGCCGTTCGGCAGTTCTTC. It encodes CASSFGLAGAVRQFF.

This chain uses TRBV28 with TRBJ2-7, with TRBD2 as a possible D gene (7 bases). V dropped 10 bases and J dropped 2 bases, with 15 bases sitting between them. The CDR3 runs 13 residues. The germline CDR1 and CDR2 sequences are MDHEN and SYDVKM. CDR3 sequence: CAINRGGTYEQYF. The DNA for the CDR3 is TGTGCCATCAACCGCGGGGGCACCTACGAGCAGTACTTC.

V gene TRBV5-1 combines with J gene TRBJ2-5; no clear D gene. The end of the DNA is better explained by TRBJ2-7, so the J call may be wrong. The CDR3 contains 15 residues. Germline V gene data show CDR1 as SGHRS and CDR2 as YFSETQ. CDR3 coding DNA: TGCGCCAGCAGCTTGGAAGTAGGGCTAGGTTACGAGCAGTACTTC. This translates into CASSLEVGLGYEQYF.

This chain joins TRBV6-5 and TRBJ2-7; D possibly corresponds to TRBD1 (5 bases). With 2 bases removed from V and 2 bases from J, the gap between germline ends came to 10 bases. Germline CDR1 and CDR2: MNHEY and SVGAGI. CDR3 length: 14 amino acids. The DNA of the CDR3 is TGTGCCAGCAGTTACCAGGACAAGACCTACGAGCAGTACTTC. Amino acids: CASSYQDKTYEQYF.

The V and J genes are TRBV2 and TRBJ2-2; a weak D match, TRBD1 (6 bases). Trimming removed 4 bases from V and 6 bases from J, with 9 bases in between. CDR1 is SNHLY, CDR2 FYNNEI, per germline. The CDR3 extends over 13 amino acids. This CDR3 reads CASSVGHSGELFF. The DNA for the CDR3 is TGTGCCAGCAGTGTGGGACACTCCGGGGAGCTGTTTTTT.